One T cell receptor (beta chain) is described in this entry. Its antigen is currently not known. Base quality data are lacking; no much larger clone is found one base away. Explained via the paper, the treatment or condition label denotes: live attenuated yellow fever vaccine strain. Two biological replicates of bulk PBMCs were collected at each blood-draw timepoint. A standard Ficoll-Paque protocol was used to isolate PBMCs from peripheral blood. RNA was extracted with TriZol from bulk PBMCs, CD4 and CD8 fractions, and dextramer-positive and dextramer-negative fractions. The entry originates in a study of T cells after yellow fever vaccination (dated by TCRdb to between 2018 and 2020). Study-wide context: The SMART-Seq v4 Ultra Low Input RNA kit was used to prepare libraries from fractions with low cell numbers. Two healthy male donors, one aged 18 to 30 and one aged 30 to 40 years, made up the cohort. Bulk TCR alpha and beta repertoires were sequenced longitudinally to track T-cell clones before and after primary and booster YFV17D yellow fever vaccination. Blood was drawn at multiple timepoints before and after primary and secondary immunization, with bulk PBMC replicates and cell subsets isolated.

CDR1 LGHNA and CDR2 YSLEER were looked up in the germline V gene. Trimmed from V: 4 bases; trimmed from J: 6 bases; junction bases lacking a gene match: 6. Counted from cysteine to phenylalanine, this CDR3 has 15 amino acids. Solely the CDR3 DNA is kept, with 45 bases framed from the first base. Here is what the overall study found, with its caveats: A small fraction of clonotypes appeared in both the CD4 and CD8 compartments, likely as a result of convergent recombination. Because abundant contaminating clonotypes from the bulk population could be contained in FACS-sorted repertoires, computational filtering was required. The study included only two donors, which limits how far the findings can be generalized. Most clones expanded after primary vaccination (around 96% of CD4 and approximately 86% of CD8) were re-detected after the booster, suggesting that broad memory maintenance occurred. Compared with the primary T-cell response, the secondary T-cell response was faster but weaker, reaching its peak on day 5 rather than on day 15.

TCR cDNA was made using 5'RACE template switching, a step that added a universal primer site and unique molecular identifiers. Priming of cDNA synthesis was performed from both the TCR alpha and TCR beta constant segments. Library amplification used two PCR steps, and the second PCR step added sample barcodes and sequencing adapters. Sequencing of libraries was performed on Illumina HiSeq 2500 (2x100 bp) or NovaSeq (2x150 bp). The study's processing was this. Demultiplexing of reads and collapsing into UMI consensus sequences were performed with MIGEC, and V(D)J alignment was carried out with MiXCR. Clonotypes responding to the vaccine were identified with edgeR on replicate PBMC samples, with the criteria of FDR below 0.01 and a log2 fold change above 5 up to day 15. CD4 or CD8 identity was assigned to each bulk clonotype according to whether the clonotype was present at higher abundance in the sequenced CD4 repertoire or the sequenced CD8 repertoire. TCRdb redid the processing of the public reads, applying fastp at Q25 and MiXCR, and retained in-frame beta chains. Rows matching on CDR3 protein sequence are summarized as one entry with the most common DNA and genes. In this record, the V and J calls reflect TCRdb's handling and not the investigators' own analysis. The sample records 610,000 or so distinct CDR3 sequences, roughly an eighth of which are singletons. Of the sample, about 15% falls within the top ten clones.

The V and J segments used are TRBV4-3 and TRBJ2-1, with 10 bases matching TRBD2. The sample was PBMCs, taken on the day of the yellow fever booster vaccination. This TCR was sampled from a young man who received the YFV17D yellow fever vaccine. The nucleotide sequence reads TGCGCCAGCAGCCGCCTACTAGCGGGGAGCAATGAGCAGTTCTTC. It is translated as CASSRLLAGSNEQFF.